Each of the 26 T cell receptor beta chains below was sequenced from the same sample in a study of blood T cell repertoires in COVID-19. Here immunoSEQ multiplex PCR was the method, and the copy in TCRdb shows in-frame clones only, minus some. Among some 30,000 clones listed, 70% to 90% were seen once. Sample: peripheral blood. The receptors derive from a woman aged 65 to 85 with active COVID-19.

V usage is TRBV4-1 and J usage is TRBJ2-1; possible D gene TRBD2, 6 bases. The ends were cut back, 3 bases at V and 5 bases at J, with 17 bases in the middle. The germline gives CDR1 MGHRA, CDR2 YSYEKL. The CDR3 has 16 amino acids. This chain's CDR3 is CASSQPRLGLHNEQFF. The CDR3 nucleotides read TGCGCCAGCAGCCAGCCCAGACTAGGCCTTCACAATGAGCAGTTCTTC.

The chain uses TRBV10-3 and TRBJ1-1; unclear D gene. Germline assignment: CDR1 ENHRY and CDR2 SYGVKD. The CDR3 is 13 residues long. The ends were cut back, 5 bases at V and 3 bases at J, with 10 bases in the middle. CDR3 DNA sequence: TGTGCCATCAGTACCCCCTCGGACACTGAAGCTTTCTTT. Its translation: CAISTPSDTEAFF.

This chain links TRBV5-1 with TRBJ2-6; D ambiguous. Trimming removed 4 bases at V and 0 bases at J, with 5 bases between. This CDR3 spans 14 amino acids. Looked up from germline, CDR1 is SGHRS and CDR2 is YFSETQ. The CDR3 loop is CASSPSSGANVLTF. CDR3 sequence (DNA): TGCGCCAGCAGCCCTTCCTCTGGGGCCAACGTCCTGACTTTC.

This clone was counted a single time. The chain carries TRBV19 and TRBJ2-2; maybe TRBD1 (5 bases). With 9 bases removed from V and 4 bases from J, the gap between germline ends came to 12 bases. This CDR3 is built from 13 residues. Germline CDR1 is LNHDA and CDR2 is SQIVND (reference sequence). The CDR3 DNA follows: TGTGCCAGACAGGCGTTGGTCACCGGGGAGCTGTTTTTT. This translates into CARQALVTGELFF.

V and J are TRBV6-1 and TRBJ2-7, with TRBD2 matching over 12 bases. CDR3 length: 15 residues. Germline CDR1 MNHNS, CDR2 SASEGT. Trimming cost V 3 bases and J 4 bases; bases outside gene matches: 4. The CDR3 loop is CASSDWTSGVYEQYF. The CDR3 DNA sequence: TGTGCCAGCAGTGATTGGACTAGCGGGGTATACGAGCAGTACTTC.

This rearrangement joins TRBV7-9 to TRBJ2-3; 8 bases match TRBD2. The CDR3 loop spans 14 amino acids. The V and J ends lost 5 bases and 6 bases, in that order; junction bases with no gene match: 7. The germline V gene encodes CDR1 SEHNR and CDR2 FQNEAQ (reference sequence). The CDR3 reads CASSTSGSGDTQYF. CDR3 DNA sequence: TGTGCCAGCAGCACAAGCGGGAGCGGCGATACGCAGTATTTT.

CDR3 sequence: CASSPWTGGNSGNTIYF. The CDR3 DNA reads as TGTGCCAGCAGCCCGTGGACAGGGGGGAACTCTGGAAACACCATATATTTT. V and J are TRBV9 and TRBJ1-3; 10 bases agree with TRBD1. From germline, CDR1 is SGDLS and CDR2 YYNGEE. V lost 4 bases to trimming and J lost 0 bases; unmatched junction nucleotides: 7. CDR3 length: 17 residues. The whole variable domain, filled in from reference TRBV9 and TRBJ1-3, reads DSGVTQTPKHLITATGQRVTLRCSPRSGDLSVYWYQQSLDQGLQFLIQYYNGEERAKGNILERFSAQQFPDLHSELNLSSLELGDSALYFCASSPWTGGNSGNTIYFGEGSWLTVV.

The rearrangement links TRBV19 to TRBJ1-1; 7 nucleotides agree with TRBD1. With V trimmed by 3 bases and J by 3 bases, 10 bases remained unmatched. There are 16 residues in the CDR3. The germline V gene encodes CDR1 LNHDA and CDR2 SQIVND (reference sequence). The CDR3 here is CASSMTIDRADTEAFF. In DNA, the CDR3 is TGTGCCAGTAGTATGACGATCGACAGGGCCGACACTGAAGCTTTCTTT. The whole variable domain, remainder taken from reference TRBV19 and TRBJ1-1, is DGGITQSPKYLFRKEGQNVTLSCEQNLNHDAMYWYRQDPGQGLRLIYYSQIVNDFQKGDIAEGYSVSREKKESFPLTVTSAQKNPTAFYLCASSMTIDRADTEAFFGQGTRLTVV.

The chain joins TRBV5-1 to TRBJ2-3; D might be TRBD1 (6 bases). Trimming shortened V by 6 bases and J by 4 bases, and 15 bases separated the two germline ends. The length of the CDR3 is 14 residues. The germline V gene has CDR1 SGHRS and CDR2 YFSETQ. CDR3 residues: CASKTVTGPDTQYF. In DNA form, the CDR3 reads TGCGCCAGCAAGACGGTTACAGGGCCAGATACGCAGTATTTT.

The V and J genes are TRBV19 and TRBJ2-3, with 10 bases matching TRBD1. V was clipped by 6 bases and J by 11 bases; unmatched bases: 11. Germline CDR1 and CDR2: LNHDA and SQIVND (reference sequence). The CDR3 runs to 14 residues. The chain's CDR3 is CASRFSAGTGEQYF. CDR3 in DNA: TGTGCCAGTAGATTCTCGGCCGGGACAGGGGAGCAGTATTTT.

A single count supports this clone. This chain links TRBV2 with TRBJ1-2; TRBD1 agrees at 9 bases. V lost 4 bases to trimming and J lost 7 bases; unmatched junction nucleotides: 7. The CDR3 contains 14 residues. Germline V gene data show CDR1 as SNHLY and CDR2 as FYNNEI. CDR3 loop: CASSGSGQGSGYTF. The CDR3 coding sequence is TGTGCCAGCAGTGGATCGGGACAGGGAAGTGGCTACACCTTC.

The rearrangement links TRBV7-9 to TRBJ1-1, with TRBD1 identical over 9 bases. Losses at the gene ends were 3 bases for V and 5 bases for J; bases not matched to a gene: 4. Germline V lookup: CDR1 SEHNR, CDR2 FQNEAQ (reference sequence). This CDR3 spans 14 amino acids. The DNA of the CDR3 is TGTGCCAGCAGCTTCGGACAGGGGTGGACTGAAGCTTTCTTT. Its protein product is CASSFGQGWTEAFF.

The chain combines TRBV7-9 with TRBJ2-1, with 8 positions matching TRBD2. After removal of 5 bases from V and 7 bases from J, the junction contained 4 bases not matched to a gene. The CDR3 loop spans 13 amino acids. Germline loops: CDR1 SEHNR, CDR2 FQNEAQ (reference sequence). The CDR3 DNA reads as TGTGCCAGCAGCGCTGGACTAGCTAATGAGCAGTTCTTC. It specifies CASSAGLANEQFF. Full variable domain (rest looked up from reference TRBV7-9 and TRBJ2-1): DTGVSQNPRHKITKRGQNVTFRCDPISEHNRLYWYRQTLGQGPEFLTYFQNEAQLEKSRLLSDRFSAERPKGSFSTLEIQRTEQGDSAMYLCASSAGLANEQFFGPGTRLTVL.

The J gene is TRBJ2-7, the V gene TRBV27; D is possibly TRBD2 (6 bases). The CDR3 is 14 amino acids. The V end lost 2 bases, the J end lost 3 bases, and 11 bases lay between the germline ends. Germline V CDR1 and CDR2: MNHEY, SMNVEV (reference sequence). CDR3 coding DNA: TGTGCCAGCAGTTTAGGGACGGACTACTACGAGCAGTACTTC. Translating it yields CASSLGTDYYEQYF.

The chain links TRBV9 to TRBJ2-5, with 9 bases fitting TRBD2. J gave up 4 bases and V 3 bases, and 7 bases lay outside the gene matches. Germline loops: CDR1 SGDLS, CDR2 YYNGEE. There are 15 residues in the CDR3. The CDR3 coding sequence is TGTGCCAGCAGCGCTGCGGGGGGGCGTTTAGAGACCCAGTACTTC. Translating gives CASSAAGGRLETQYF.

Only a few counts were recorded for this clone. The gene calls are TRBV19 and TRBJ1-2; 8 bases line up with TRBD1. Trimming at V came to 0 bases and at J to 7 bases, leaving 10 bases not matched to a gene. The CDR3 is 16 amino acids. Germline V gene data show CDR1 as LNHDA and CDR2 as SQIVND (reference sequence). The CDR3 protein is CASSIDLPGGAGGYTF. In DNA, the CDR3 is TGTGCCAGTAGTATAGATCTCCCAGGGGGCGCAGGTGGCTACACCTTC.

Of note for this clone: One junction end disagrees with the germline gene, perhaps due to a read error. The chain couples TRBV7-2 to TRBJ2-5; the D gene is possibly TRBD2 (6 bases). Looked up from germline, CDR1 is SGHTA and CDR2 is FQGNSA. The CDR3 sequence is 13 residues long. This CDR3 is CASSLEGGETQYF. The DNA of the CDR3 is TGTGCCAGCAGTTTAGAGGGAGGTGAGACCCAGTACTTC.

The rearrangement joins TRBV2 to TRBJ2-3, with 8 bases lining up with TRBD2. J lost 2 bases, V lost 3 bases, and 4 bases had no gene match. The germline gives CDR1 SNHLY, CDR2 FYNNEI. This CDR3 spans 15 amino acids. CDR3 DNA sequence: TGTGCCAGCAGTGAGGTACTAGCGGACACAGATACGCAGTATTTT. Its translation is CASSEVLADTDTQYF.

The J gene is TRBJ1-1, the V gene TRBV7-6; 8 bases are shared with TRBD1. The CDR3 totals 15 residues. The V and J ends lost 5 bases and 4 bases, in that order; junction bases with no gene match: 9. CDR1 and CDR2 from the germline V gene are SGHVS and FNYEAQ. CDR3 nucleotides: TGTGCCAGCAGCGAATTACAGGGGGGGGTCACTGAAGCTTTCTTT. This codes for CASSELQGGVTEAFF.

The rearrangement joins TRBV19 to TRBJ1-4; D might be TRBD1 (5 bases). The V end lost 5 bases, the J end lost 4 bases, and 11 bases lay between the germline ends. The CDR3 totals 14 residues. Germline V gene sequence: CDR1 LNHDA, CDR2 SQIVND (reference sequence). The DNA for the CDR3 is TGTGCCAGTAGTCCCGACAGTTATAATGAAAAACTGTTTTTT. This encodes CASSPDSYNEKLFF.

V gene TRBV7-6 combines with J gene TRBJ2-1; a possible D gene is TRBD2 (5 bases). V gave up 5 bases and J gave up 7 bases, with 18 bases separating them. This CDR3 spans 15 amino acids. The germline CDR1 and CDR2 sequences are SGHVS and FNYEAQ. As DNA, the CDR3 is TGTGCCAGCAGCCAAGACCCCGGAGGTTGGAATGAGCAGTTCTTC. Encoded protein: CASSQDPGGWNEQFF.

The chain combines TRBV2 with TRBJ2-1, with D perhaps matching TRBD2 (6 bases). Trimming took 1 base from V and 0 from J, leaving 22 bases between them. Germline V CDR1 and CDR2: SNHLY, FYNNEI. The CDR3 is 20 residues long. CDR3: CASSEGLSGLTIRSYNEQFF. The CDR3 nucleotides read TGTGCCAGCAGTGAAGGTTTGTCTGGACTAACCATCCGCTCCTACAATGAGCAGTTCTTC. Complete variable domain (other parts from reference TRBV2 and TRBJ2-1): EPEVTQTPSHQVTQMGQEVILRCVPISNHLYFYWYRQILGQKVEFLVSFYNNEISEKSEIFDDQFSVERPDGSNFTLKIRSTKLEDSAMYFCASSEGLSGLTIRSYNEQFFGPGTRLTVL.

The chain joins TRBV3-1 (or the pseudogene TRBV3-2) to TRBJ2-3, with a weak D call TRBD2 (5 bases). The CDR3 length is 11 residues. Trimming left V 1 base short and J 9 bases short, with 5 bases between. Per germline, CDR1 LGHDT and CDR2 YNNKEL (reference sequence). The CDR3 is CASSQGETQYF. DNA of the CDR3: TGTGCCAGCAGCCAAGGGGAGACGCAGTATTTT.

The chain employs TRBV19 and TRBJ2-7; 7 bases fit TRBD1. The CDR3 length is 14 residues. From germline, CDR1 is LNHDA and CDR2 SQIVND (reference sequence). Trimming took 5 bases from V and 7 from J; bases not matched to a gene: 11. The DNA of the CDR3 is TGTGCCAGTAGTGCCCGGGACAGACCCTTTGAGCAGTACTTC. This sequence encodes CASSARDRPFEQYF.

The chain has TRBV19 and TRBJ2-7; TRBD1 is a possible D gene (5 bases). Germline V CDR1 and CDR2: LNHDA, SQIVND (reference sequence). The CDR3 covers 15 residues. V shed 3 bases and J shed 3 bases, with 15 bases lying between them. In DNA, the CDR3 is TGTGCCAGTAGTATGGGGCAGGTAGGCCACTACGAGCAGTACTTC. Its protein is CASSMGQVGHYEQYF.

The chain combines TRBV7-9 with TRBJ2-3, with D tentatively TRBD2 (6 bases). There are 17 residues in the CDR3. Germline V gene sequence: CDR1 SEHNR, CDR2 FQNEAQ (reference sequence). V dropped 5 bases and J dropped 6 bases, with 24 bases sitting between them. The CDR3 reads CASSGRRTTSARDTQYF. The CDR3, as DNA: TGTGCCAGCAGCGGCAGGCGGACTACGAGCGCGAGGGATACGCAGTATTTT.